Here is one TCR beta chain with its context. This clone came up a few times. Its antigen is currently not known. Base qualities are not at hand, and no much larger clone is one base apart. The record originates from a study of cytomegalovirus exposure and HLA in healthy donors (dated by TCRdb to about 2017). About the study as a whole: In an earlier analysis of under 750 of the donors, 276 Gb of sequence data and 117 million unique TCR beta sequences from roughly 180 million T cells were reported. To predict cytomegalovirus infection status, the study combined high-throughput TCR immunosequencing, statistical association of individual TCRs with disease status, and machine learning. HLA typing covered class I and class II loci at four-digit resolution. The study was designed to test whether signatures of past pathogen exposure could be identified by cataloging public T cell receptors. In addition to the first cohort of 650 to 750 subjects, a separate validation cohort of 130 or so different subjects was used. An earlier analysis of more than 450 of the donors used high-throughput TCR beta sequencing to judge whether each TCR beta V gene segment behaved as functional or pseudogenic. Roughly five DR-DQ haplotypes were handled as single units for association and clustering because linkage in the cohort was strong. Donor age, sex, ethnicity and CMV serostatus were compiled alongside the repertoire data. Approximately 310 gigabases of sequencing data and roughly 81 million unique TCR sequences made up an early release that covered approximately 620 HLA-typed donors. Every repertoire in the discovery cohort had been generated on one and the same sequencing platform. The study profiled the T cell repertoires of under 700 subjects by immunosequencing and related them to cytomegalovirus serostatus. A later analysis re-analyzed previously published TCR beta repertoires from about 600 donors and added high-resolution HLA genotyping to study TCR occurrence patterns. A later genetic analysis used genome-wide SNP genotypes for about three fifths of the roughly 700 donors, treating that subset as a discovery cohort. The later analysis used no new phenotypic data to find candidate immune exposures, relying instead on TCR beta sequences and their occurrence across donors. The number of typed donors differed by locus: 629-630 for A, B, C, DRB1 and DQB1; approximately 530 for DQA1; 606 for DPA1; and around 470 for DPB1. Of the 350 to 450 genotyped donors, approximately 81% were placed in the genetic ancestry cluster associated with self-reported Caucasian donors. On average, 235,054 unique TCR beta nucleotide sequences were sequenced per donor among roughly 430 genotyped donors of the cohort, with roughly a sixth of those sequences being non-productive.

From the cysteine through the phenylalanine, the CDR3 covers 15 amino acids. Left in the record is the CDR3 DNA by itself, 45 bases read in frame from the first base. Based on the germline V gene, the CDR1 and CDR2 sequences are MNHEY and SVGAGI. The V and J ends are trimmed by 0 bases and 4 bases, leaving 12 bases between them. Libraries were made using the immunoSEQ multiplex PCR assay. For the multiplex PCR, a mixture combining 60 forward primers for TCR Vbeta segments and 13 reverse primers for TCR Jbeta segments was used. Amplification of the CDR3 region of rearranged TCR beta genes was performed with a multiplex PCR assay on genomic DNA. The Illumina HiSeq System was used to sequence the amplified TCR beta libraries as 87-base-pair reads. As for the authors' bioinformatics: A later analysis counted about 80 million unique TCR beta chains across the 650 to 700 repertoires, and 9.5 million to 11 million of these chains were shared by at least two donors. Raw reads were error-corrected and collapsed into unique sequences by a nearest-neighbor algorithm in which closely related sequences were merged to remove PCR and sequencing errors. To assign V, D and J gene segments, CDR3 sequences were aligned to IMGT reference sequences. For a sequence to be retained, a match of at least six nucleotides was required to both a V gene segment and a J gene segment. Rearrangements were classified as productive when the CDR3 lacked stop codons and remained in frame with V and J, and all other rearrangements were classified as non-productive. CDR3 was defined by IMGT convention, running from the second conserved V-encoded cysteine to the conserved J-encoded phenylalanine. In an earlier analysis of more than 550 of the donors, sequences lacking an unambiguous match to a single V gene segment were excluded. An earlier analysis of fewer than 650 of the donors classified V segments as functional when productive rearrangements were above 56.7% and as segregating when the standard deviation between donors was above 5%. A statistical classification framework was developed to diagnose cytomegalovirus status using the catalog of TCR beta chain sequences. A later analysis assigned V and J genes by comparing TCR nucleotide sequences with IMGT/GENE-DB human TR gene sequences. The TCRdist pipeline was used in a later analysis to assign CDR3 sequences and most-parsimonious VDJ recombination scenarios. A later analysis defined each TCR beta chain by its CDR3 amino acid sequence plus V-gene family, and excluded reads lacking a unique V-gene family. To address suspected cross-contamination and a sequencing artifact, a later analysis removed around 590 highly shared, low-generation-probability nucleotide sequences. For each public chain, a later analysis derived a clonal expansion index from normalized ranks of inferred template counts within each repertoire. Generation probabilities in a later analysis came from a VDJ recombination model fitted to out-of-frame rearrangements, and those results were checked against IGoR. In a later analysis, TCR-TCR, TCR-HLA and TCR-CMV co-occurrence was scored with hypergeometric tests, and a repertoire-size bias correction was applied to TCR pairs. To estimate false discovery rates, a later analysis permuted the HLA or CMV assignments 20 times. In a later analysis, co-occurring TCRs were grouped using DBSCAN, with TCRdist sequence similarity added in when clustering inside HLA-allele-positive subsets. Co-occurrence clustering excluded repertoires with fewer than 30,000 or more than 120,000 public chains, plus five with anomalous nucleotide sharing. Here the immuneACCESS table is served through TCRdb, limited to in-frame sequences with V and J called. Missing clones are a known gap in these copies; in checked studies unresolved V genes cover under half, and the rest lacks a known reason. The V and J calls and the clone size are those of that table, but D and trimming were determined from the DNA. This sample has 150,000 to 200,000 clones in its table, and around four fifths of those were observed once. The ten largest make up around 1.9% of the sample.

What the work shows at the level of the full study, not this receptor alone: Sequencing depth was assumed to be roughly uniform across donors in the presence/absence analyses, though that assumption may not hold. The earlier analysis of 450 to 700 of the donors excluded around 17 rarely observed V segments, including chromosome 9 orphons, because counts were too low. In a later analysis, HLA-associated TCR beta chains showed more clonal expansion and lower generation probabilities than non-associated chains that were equally common. Across donors, most TCR sequences were observed very rarely, whereas some public TCRs were present in many individuals. In vitro tests confirmed that a few of the cytomegalovirus-associated TCR beta chains recognize cytomegalovirus antigens. Broadly in line with IMGT annotations, most TCR beta V segments showed up in productive rearrangements about 87% or about 30% of the time in an earlier analysis of around 550 of the donors. The 87-base-pair reads could not distinguish some IMGT-functional V segments, including TRBV6-2 and TRBV6-3, so those segments were excluded. A later genetic analysis reported fewer N-insertions in productive TCRs among donors in an Asian-associated ancestry cluster than the roughly 650-donor mean. Linkage disequilibrium might explain the correlated functional status among segregating V segments, but an unknown experimental factor could not be ruled out. Because HLA typing was missing for some donors at each locus, association tests included only the typed subset. A group of highly shared sequence variants was considered likely to be a technical artifact of the sequencing pipeline. In a later analysis, the rate of TCR association differed among HLA loci, with DRB1 alleles having the most associated TCRs and HLA-C alleles having the fewest. Most CMV-associated TCR beta chains appeared to be HLA-restricted in a later analysis, and the HLA associations seemed to be driven largely by CMV exposure. When HLA alleles, especially DR and DQ, strongly co-occurred, attributing TCR associations to individual alleles was difficult. In a later analysis, 16,951 TCR beta sequences were associated with specific HLA alleles at a false discovery rate of 0.05. A further reported finding was that TCR beta sequences accurately predicted the HLA-A and HLA-B alleles for most subjects in the first cohort. The authors suggested that the approach could potentially be extended to other disease states and immunological phenotypes. The classifier was reported to diagnose cytomegalovirus status with high specificity and sensitivity in both the original cohort and the validation cohort. Immune exposure information for the cohort was limited to CMV serostatus. The cohort was sequenced for TCR beta chains only, and without alpha or paired-chain data the features that could be detected were limited. In a later analysis, several top co-occurrence clusters were reported to appear linked to parvovirus B19, influenza, CMV and Epstein-Barr virus. The study listed approximately 160 TCR beta chains as associated with cytomegalovirus. V-gene and J-gene trimming of TCR beta chains was associated with a missense DCLRE1C variant in a later genetic analysis, and the association was replicated in an independent cohort.

The cohort consisted of fewer than 700 healthy bone marrow donors. Cohort members were all nominally healthy when sampled, although unrecorded immune exposures were likely present. The donor tested CMV seronegative and was one of the 352 seronegative cohort members. Each donor provided a peripheral blood sample, and peripheral blood mononuclear cells were used for TCR beta sequencing. Genomic DNA extraction from the blood cell samples was performed with the Qiagen DNeasy Blood Extraction Kit. This clonotype originated in a man in his late teens or twenties in good health and CMV-seronegative. The material sequenced was PBMCs. The chain was built from TRBV6-5 and TRBJ1-2; TRBD1 is a weak D gene call, 5 bases matching. The nucleotide sequence reads as follows: TGTGCCAGCAGTTACTCGGTTCGGCAGGGCTATGGCTACACCTTC. Its product reads: CASSYSVRQGYGYTF.